The present T cell receptor beta chain was sequenced within a study of T-cell reconstitution after alpha-beta-depleted transplantation in children. With 2 bases removed from V and 1 base from J, the gap between germline ends came to 17 bases. The germline V gene encodes CDR1 LNHNV and CDR2 YYDKDF (reference sequence). This CDR3 contains 17 residues. Study-wide results and caveats: In some patients, recipient T cells and intrathymic progenitors surviving conditioning explained high day-60 diversity.

This clonotype was detected a few times. The target antigen is unknown. TCRbeta library construction was performed incorporating unique molecular identifiers. TCRdb reprocessed the PCR reads via MiXCR and lists one record per CDR3 protein. The data show some 600,000 distinct CDR3 sequences, under 15% seen once. The TCR sequence derives from a male patient aged 10 to 17 who had a stem cell transplant for acute myeloid leukemia, so the T cells may come from the graft donor. The starting material was PBMCs, mostly from graft donor cells, obtained 360 days after TCRalphabeta/CD19-depleted stem cell transplant. The chain uses TRBV15 and TRBJ1-1; D is ambiguous. The CDR3 nucleotides read TGTGCCACCAGCAGATACGCCCCCGGGATGGGGAACACTGAAGCTTTCTTT. It codes for CATSRYAPGMGNTEAFF.